The entry that follows covers one T cell receptor beta chain sequence. These data belong to a study of blood T cell repertoires in COVID-19. Study in general: Acute and convalescent COVID-19 specimens originated in the United States, Italy and Spain. T cells, B-cell-depleted T cells, or PBMCs supplied cDNA or gDNA.

Authors' analysis steps: By means of reference gene primer amplification, nucleated cell counts were estimated. Method: immunoSEQ multiplex PCR; TCRdb's copy keeps in-frame clones and lacks some. The D gene and trimming were derived from the DNA, and the V and J assignments and clone size from that table. Seen here are under 150,000 clones, approximately 82% observed once, and the top ten hold roughly 10%. CDR1 KGHDR and CDR2 SFDVKD come from the germline V gene. The ends were cut back, 3 bases at V and 5 bases at J, with 7 bases in the middle. The CDR3 has 13 residues. V and J are TRBV24-1 and TRBJ2-1; D possibly corresponds to TRBD1 (5 bases). This TCR was sampled from a man aged 35 to 55 with active or convalescent COVID-19. The sample was peripheral blood. CDR3 amino acids: CATSDTGHNEQFF. The CDR3 bases are TGTGCCACCAGTGATACAGGACACAATGAGCAGTTCTTC.